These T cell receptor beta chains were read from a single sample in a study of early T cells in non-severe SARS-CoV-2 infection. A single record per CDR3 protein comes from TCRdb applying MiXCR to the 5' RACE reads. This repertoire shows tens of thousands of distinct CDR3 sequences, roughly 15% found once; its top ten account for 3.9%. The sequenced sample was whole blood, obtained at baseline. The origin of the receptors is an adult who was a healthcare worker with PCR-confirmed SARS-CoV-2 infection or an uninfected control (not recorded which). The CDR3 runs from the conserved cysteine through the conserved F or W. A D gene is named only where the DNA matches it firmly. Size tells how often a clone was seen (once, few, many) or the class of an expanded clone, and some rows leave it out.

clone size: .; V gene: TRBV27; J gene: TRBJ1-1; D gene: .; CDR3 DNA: TGTGCCAGCAGTTTATTACGGGACACTGAAGCTTTCTTT; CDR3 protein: CASSLLRDTEAFF
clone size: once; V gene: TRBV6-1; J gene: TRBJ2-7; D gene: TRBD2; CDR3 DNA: TGTGCCAGCAGCGAAACTAGCGGGAGATCCTACGAGCAGTACTTC; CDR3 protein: CASSETSGRSYEQYF
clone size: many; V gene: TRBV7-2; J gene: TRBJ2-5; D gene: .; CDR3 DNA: TGTGCCAGCACCCCCTACGCGGATGAGACCCAGTACTTC; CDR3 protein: CASTPYADETQYF
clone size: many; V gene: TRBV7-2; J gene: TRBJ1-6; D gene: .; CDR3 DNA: TGTGCCAGCAGCTTAGGGGGCCCCACGGATAATTCACCCCTCCACTTT; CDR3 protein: CASSLGGPTDNSPLHF
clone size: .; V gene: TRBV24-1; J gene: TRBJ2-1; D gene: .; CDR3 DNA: TGTGCCACCAGGGACGCATACAATGAGCAGTTCTTC; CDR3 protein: CATRDAYNEQFF
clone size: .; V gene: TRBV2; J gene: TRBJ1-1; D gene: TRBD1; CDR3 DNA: TGTGCCAGCAGTGGGACAGGGCATTATACTGAAGCTTTCTTT; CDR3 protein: CASSGTGHYTEAFF
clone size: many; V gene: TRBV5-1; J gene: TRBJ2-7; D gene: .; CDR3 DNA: TGCGCCAGCAGCTTGGTGGAACTAGCTAACGAGCAGTACTTC; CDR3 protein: CASSLVELANEQYF
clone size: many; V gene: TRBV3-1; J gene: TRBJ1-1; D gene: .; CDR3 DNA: TGTGCCAGCAGCCAAGATTGGGCGGGGACTGAAGCTTTCTTT; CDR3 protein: CASSQDWAGTEAFF
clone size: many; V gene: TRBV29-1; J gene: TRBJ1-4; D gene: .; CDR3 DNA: TGCAGCGTTCGGACGGGTGAAAAACTGTTTTTT; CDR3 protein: CSVRTGEKLFF
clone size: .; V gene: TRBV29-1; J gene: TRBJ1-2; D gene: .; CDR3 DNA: TGCAGCGTTGACCCTTATGGCTACACCTTC; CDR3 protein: CSVDPYGYTF
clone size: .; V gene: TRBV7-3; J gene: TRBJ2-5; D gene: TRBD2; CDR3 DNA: TGTGCCAGTAAGACCGGCGGGAGTGCAGAGACCCAGTACTTC; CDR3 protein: CASKTGGSAETQYF
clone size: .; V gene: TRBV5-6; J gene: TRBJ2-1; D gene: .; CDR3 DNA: TGTGCCAGCAGCTGGGCGGCCTCCTACAATGAGCAGTTCTTC; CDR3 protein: CASSWAASYNEQFF
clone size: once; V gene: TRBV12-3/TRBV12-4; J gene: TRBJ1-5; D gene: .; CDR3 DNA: TGTGCCAGCAGTACTAGCGGGGAGCGCAATCAGCCCCAGCATTTT; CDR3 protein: CASSTSGERNQPQHF
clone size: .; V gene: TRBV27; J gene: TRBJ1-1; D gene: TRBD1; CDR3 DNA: TGTGCCAGCAGTCCCTGGGACAGGGGGAACACTGAAGCTTTCTTT; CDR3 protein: CASSPWDRGNTEAFF
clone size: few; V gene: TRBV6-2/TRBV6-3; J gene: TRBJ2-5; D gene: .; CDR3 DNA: TGTGCCAGCAGTTATCCCCCCGGAGAGACCCAGTACTTC; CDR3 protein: CASSYPPGETQYF
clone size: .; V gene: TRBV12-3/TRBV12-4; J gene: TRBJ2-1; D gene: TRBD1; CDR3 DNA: TGTGCCAGCAGTTTAGTGCAACCGGGACAGGGAGCGGGGCAGTTCTTC; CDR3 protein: CASSLVQPGQGAGQFF
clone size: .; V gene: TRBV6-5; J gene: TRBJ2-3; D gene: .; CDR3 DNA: TGTGCCAGCAGGGAAACCTACACAGATACGCAGTATTTT; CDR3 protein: CASRETYTDTQYF
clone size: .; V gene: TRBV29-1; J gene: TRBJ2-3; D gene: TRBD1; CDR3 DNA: TGCAGCGGCCAAACAGGGGAGAGCACAGATACGCAGTATTTT; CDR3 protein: CSGQTGESTDTQYF
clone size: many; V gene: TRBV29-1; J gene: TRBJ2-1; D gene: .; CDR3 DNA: TGCAGCTTCTCCTACAATGAGCAGTTCTTC; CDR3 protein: CSFSYNEQFF
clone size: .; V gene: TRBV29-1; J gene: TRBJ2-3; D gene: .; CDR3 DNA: TGCAGCGTTGCTCTAAGCGGAGATACGCAGTATTTT; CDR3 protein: CSVALSGDTQYF
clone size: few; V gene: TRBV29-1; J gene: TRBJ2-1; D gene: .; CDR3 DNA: TGCAGCGCCACCCCCTCCTACAATGAGCAGTTCTTC; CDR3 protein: CSATPSYNEQFF
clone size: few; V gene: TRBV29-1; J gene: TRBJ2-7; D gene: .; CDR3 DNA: TGCAGCGCCCGCGGTTTGTCCTACGAGCAGTACTTC; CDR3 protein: CSARGLSYEQYF
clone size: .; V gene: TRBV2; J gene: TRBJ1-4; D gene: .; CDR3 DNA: TGTGCCAGCAGGCTAGACTCTAATGAAAAACTGTTTTTT; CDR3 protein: CASRLDSNEKLFF
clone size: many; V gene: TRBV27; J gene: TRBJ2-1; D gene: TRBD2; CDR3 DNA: TGTGCCAGCACCTGGGGTAGCGGGAAAGGTGAGCAGTTCTTC; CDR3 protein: CASTWGSGKGEQFF
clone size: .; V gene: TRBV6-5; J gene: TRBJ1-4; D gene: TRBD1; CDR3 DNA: TGTGCCAGCAGTTACGGGACAGCAACTAATGAAAAACTGTTTTTT; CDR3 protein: CASSYGTATNEKLFF
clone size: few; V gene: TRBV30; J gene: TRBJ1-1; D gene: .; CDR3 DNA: TGTGCCTGGACCCTACTCCTGAACACTGAAGCTTTCTTT; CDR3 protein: CAWTLLLNTEAFF
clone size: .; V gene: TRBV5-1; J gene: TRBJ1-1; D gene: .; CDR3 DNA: TGCGCCAGCAGCTTGGGACGCCCGAACACTGAAGCTTTCTTT; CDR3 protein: CASSLGRPNTEAFF
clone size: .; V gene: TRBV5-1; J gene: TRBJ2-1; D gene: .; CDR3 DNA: TGCGCCAGCAGCTTGGTGGAGGGCACGCAGTTCTTC; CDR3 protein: CASSLVEGTQFF
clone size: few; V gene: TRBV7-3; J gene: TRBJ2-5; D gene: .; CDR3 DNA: TGTGCCAGCAGCTTAAACGGCGCCGAGGGAGAGACCCAGTACTTC; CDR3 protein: CASSLNGAEGETQYF
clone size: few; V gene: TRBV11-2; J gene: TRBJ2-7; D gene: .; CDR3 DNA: TGTGCCAGCAGCCCGATCCAGGGTACAATCCGCTACGAGCAGTACTTC; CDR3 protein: CASSPIQGTIRYEQYF
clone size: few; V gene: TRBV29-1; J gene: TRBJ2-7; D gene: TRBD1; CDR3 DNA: TGCAGCGCTATCTTCACTCGAGGGGGCGAGGAGCAGTACTTC; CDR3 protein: CSAIFTRGGEEQYF
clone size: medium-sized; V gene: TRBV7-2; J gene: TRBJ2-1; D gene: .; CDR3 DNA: TGTGCCAGCAGTCTCCGGGGAATGGAGCAGTTCTTC; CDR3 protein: CASSLRGMEQFF
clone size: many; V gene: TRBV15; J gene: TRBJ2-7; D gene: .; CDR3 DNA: TGTGCCACCAGCAGAAAAGGTGGGGTCTACGAGCAGTACTTC; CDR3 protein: CATSRKGGVYEQYF
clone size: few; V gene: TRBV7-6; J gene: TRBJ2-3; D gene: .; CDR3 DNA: TGTGCCAGCAGTCGAAACACCGGGACTACAGATACGCAGTATTTT; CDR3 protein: CASSRNTGTTDTQYF
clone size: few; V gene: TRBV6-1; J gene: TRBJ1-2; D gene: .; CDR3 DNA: TGTGCCAGCAGTGACTTGTCACCTAGGGGCTACACCTTC; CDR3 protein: CASSDLSPRGYTF
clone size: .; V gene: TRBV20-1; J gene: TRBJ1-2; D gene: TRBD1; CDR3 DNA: TGCAGTGCTACAGCCCAGGACAGGGGGCCACCTAACTATGGCTACACCTTC; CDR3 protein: CSATAQDRGPPNYGYTF
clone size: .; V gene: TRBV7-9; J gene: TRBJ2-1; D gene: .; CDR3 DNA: TGTGCCAGCAGCTACAATTTAGAGGAGCAGTTCTTC; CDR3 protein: CASSYNLEEQFF
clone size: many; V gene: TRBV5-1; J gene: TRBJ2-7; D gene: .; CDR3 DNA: TGCGCCAGCAGCTTCTCCCCAGGAGGCGCCTACGAGCAGTACTTC; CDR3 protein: CASSFSPGGAYEQYF
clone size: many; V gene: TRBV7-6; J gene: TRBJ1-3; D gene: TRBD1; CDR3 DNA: TGTGCCAGCAGCTCGCAACAGGGGGGTTCTGGAAACACCATATATTTT; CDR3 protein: CASSSQQGGSGNTIYF
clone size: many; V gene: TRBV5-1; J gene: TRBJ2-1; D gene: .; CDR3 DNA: TGCGCCAGCAGCCCCCCGGGCTTCAATGAGCAGTTCTTC; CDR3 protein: CASSPPGFNEQFF
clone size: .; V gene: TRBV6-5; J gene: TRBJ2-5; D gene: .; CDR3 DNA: TGTGCCAGCAGGCCGAACGTTGGAGAGACCCAGTACTTC; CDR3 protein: CASRPNVGETQYF
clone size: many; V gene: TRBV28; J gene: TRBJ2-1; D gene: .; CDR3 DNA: TGTGCCAGCAGTCCGAGTAGGTACAATGAGCAGTTCTTC; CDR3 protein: CASSPSRYNEQFF
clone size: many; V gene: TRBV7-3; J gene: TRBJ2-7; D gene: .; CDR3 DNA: TGTGCCAGCAGCTCCCTCGGGTGCTACGAGCAGTACTTC; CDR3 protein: CASSSLGCYEQYF
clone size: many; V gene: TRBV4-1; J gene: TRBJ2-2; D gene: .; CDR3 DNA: TGCGCCAGCAGCCAAGGGACCCTGGGCGGGGGCAACACCGGGGAGCTGTTTTTT; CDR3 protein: CASSQGTLGGGNTGELFF
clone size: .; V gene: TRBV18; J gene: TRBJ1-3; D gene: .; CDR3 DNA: TGTGCCAGCTCACCACCGGCAGCTGGAAACACCATATATTTT; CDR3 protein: CASSPPAAGNTIYF
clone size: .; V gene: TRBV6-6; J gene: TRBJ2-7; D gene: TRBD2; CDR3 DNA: TGTGCCAGCAGTTACTCGACTAGCGGGAGTTATGAGCAGTACTTC; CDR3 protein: CASSYSTSGSYEQYF
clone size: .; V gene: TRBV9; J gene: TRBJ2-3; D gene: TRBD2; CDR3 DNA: TGTGCCAGCAGCGAAGAAGGGACTACTTTCGCAGATACGCAGTATTTT; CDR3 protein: CASSEEGTTFADTQYF
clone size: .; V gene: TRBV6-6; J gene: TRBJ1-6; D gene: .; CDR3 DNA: TGTGCCAGCAGTTACGGGAAGTCCCGAGGGGATTATAATTCACCCCTCCACTTT; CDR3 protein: CASSYGKSRGDYNSPLHF
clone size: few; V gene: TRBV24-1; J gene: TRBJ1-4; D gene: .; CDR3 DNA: TGTGCCACTTCTCGGAGGGAGATTGCAATGCAGGAAAAACTGTTTTTT; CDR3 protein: CATSRREIAMQEKLFF
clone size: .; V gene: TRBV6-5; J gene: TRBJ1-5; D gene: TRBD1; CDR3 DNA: TGTGCCAGCAGTTACACAACCCCGGACAGGGGGCGGCAGCCCCAGCATTTT; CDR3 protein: CASSYTTPDRGRQPQHF
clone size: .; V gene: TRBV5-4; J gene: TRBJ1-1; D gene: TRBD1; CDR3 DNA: TGTGCCAGCAGCCCCTGGACAGGGGGGAACACTGAAGCTTTCTTT; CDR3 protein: CASSPWTGGNTEAFF
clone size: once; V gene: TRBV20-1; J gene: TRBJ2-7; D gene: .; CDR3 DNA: TGCAGTGCTAGGGGCTCGGGGCGTACCTACGAGCAGTACTTC; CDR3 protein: CSARGSGRTYEQYF
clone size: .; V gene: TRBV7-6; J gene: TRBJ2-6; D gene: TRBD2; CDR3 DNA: TGTGCCAGCAGCTTAGAGGGAGGGCCTGGCGGGGCCAACGTCCTGACTTTC; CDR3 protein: CASSLEGGPGGANVLTF
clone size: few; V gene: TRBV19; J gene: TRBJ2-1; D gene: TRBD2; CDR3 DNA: TGTGCCAGTAGCGGACTAGCGGGAGTGCTGAACAATGAGCAGTTCTTC; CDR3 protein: CASSGLAGVLNNEQFF
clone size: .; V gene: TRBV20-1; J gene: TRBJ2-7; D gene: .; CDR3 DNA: TGCAGTGCTAGAGATCAGCTAGGCGAGCAGTACTTC; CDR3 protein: CSARDQLGEQYF
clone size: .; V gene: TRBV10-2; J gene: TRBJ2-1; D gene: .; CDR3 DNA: TGCGCCAGCACGGACGGGAGCTCCTACAATGAGCAGTTCTTC; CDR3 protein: CASTDGSSYNEQFF
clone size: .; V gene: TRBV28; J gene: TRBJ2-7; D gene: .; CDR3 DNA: TGTGCCAGCAGTCCCCCGGGACGGGCCGGGGAGCAGTACTTC; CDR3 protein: CASSPPGRAGEQYF
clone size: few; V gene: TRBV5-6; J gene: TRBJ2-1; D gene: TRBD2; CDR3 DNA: TGTGCCAGCAGCTTGTTCGGGACTAGCAACAATGAGCAGTTCTTC; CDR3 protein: CASSLFGTSNNEQFF